A selection of T cell receptor beta chains follows, all from one sample in a study of blood T cell repertoires in COVID-19. Clones were read by immunoSEQ multiplex PCR, and TCRdb kept only the in-frame ones, dropping some. The profile shows about 240,000 clones, approximately 85% of them singletons. Source material: peripheral blood. The receptors were sampled from a man older than 75 with acute or convalescent COVID-19. CDR3s include the opening cysteine and the closing phenylalanine or tryptophan. D genes are given only for firm matches. Only part of the rows carry a size: once, few, many, or a class if the clone is expanded.

>once|TRBJ1-4|TRBV7-8|TRBD1
TGTGCCAGCAGCCTCACAGGGGCATCAACTAATGAAAAACTGTTTTTT
CASSLTGASTNEKLFF
>.|TRBJ2-1|TRBV19|TRBD1
TGTGCCAGTAGTACCACGACAGGGAGCTCCTACAATGAGCAGTTCTTC
CASSTTTGSSYNEQFF
>.|TRBJ1-2|TRBV7-9|.
TGTGCCAGCAGCTCCCAGGGTTATGATGGCTACACCTTC
CASSSQGYDGYTF
>once|TRBJ1-2|TRBV6-4|TRBD1
TGTGCCAGCAGTCAAACAGGGGGAAGAGGCTACACCTTC
CASSQTGGRGYTF
>.|TRBJ1-6|TRBV27|.
TGTGCCAGCAGTACAAGACAAGGTCGAGTCTCCTCACCCCTCCACTTT
CASSTRQGRVSSPLHF
>.|TRBJ2-1|TRBV4-3|TRBD2
TGCGCCAGCAGCCAGGAGACTAGCGGATCCTACAATGAGCAGTTCTTC
CASSQETSGSYNEQFF
>.|TRBJ2-1|TRBV18|TRBD1
TGTGCCAGCTCACCTAGACAGGGGGAGCACAATGAGCAGTTCTTC
CASSPRQGEHNEQFF
>.|TRBJ1-1|TRBV27|TRBD1
TGTGCCAGCAGTTTATCGACAGGGACGATCATGAACACTGAAGCTTTCTTT
CASSLSTGTIMNTEAFF
>.|TRBJ2-3|TRBV27|.
TGTGCCAGCAGTCCCCGAATCCCCGGACTATCCTCCACAGATACGCAGTATTTT
CASSPRIPGLSSTDTQYF
>.|TRBJ1-1|TRBV18|.
TGTGCCAGCTCACCAGCTTCGGGAAGCATGAACACTGAAGCTTTCTTT
CASSPASGSMNTEAFF
>.|TRBJ2-1|TRBV5-1|.
TGCGCCAGCAGCTTGGCGTTGGGGAGGCGCCTAAATGAGCAGTTCTTC
CASSLALGRRLNEQFF
>.|TRBJ2-1|TRBV4-3|.
TGCGCCAGCAGCCAACAACAGGGCCCCTACACCTACAATGAGCAGTTCTTC
CASSQQQGPYTYNEQFF
>once|TRBJ2-1|TRBV6-1|.
TGTGCCAGCAGTGAAGGGACAACTTACAATGAGCAGTTCTTC
CASSEGTTYNEQFF
>many|TRBJ1-4|TRBV3-1/TRBV3-2|TRBD1
TGTGCCAGCAGCCAAGCCTCCGGGACAGGGGGCGAAAAACTGTTTTTT
CASSQASGTGGEKLFF
>.|TRBJ2-3|TRBV28|TRBD2
TGTGCCAGCAGTTTACCTGCTAGCGGGAGTCCGAATACGCAGTATTTT
CASSLPASGSPNTQYF
>.|TRBJ1-1|TRBV6-1|.
TGTGCCAGCAGTGAAACAGCAAACACTGAAGCTTTCTTT
CASSETANTEAFF
>few|TRBJ1-2|TRBV25-1|TRBD1
TGTGCCTCCAAGGAGGGGGCCGGGTATGGCTACACCTTC
CASKEGAGYGYTF
>.|TRBJ2-5|TRBV18|TRBD1
TGTGCCAGCTCACCGATGGGACAGGTACAAGAGACCCAGTACTTC
CASSPMGQVQETQYF
>.|TRBJ1-2|TRBV9|TRBD1
TGTGCCAGCAGCGTAGACCCGGAGACAGGGGGAGGAGGATTTTGGACCTTC
CASSVDPETGGGGFWTF
>.|TRBJ2-1|TRBV19|TRBD2
TGTGCCAGTAGTATCGGGCTAGCGGGGGAAAATGAGCAGTTCTTC
CASSIGLAGENEQFF
>.|TRBJ2-6|TRBV5-1|.
TGCGCCAGCAGCTTGGACGGGGGGCTCGGGGCCAACGTCCTGACTTTC
CASSLDGGLGANVLTF
>.|TRBJ2-7|TRBV20-1|.
TGCAGTGCTAGTGATACAGGGTACAAGCAGTACTTC
CSASDTGYKQYF
>.|TRBJ1-1|TRBV4-1|.
TGCGCCAGCAGCCAAGGTGGTGCGACTGAAGCTTTCTTT
CASSQGGATEAFF
>.|TRBJ1-2|TRBV3-1/TRBV3-2|.
TGTGCCAGCAGTACTCAGGGATATGGCTACACCTTC
CASSTQGYGYTF
>.|TRBJ1-2|TRBV11-1|TRBD1
TGTGCCAGCAGCTTAGATGGGACAGACTATGGCTACACCTTC
CASSLDGTDYGYTF
>.|TRBJ2-5|TRBV5-4|TRBD1
TGTGCCAGCAGCTCCGGGACAGGGGGCCGAGAGACCCAGTACTTC
CASSSGTGGRETQYF
>.|TRBJ2-2|TRBV28|TRBD1
TGTGCCAGCAGTCGCGGAGGGACAGGGAACACCGGGGAGCTGTTTTTT
CASSRGGTGNTGELFF
>once|TRBJ1-2|TRBV7-2|.
TGTGCCAGCAGCACACAGATCACCTACACCTTC
CASSTQITYTF
>.|TRBJ1-1|TRBV27|.
TGTGCCAGCAGTTTAAGACAGAAGGGGAACACTGAAGCTTTCTTT
CASSLRQKGNTEAFF
>.|TRBJ1-1|TRBV20-1|TRBD1
TGCAGCGCCTTGGGACAGAGAGAAGCTTTCTTT
CSALGQREAFF
>.|TRBJ1-3|TRBV3-1/TRBV3-2|TRBD1
TGTGCCAGCAGACCACAGGGGGCGTCTGGAAACACCATATATTTT
CASRPQGASGNTIYF
>.|TRBJ2-3|TRBV20-1|.
TGCAGTCCACGTGAGGATACGCAGTATTTT
CSPREDTQYF
>.|TRBJ1-4|TRBV10-1|TRBD1
TGCGCCAGCAGGGGTCCGGGACAGGGCGAAAAACTGTTTTTT
CASRGPGQGEKLFF
>.|TRBJ2-3|TRBV6-6|.
TGTGCCAGCAGTTACGACAGTAGACCAACAGATACGCAGTATTTT
CASSYDSRPTDTQYF
>once|TRBJ2-1|TRBV6-6|.
TGTGCCAGCAGTACCCCGGGGAATGAGCAGTTCTTC
CASSTPGNEQFF
>once|TRBJ1-2|TRBV18|.
TGTGCCAGCTCACCCGGCGAGGTTTATGGCTACACCTTC
CASSPGEVYGYTF
>.|TRBJ1-1|TRBV3-1/TRBV3-2|.
TGTGCCAGCAGCCCCCGGGTGAACACTGAAGCTTTCTTT
CASSPRVNTEAFF
>.|TRBJ2-7|TRBV28|TRBD2
TGTGCCAGCAGTTTGGGGAGGGGGCAGTACTTC
CASSLGRGQYF
>.|TRBJ2-7|TRBV11-3|.
TGTGCCAGCAGACGAGGGCCGGGGTACGAGCAGTACTTC
CASRRGPGYEQYF
>.|TRBJ1-1|TRBV7-9|.
TGTGCCAGCAGCTTCCGCGGGGCAGGCGAAGCTTTCTTT
CASSFRGAGEAFF
>once|TRBJ1-2|TRBV3-1/TRBV3-2|TRBD1
TGTGCCAGCAGCCTGGGGACAGCTCTCTATGGCTACACCTTC
CASSLGTALYGYTF
>.|TRBJ1-4|TRBV7-2|.
TGTGCCAGCAGCTTAACGCCGACTCAGGGTGAAAAACTGTTTTTT
CASSLTPTQGEKLFF
>.|TRBJ1-4|TRBV5-5|TRBD1
TGTGCCAGCAGCTTGGGAGGGACAGCTAATGAAAAACTGTTTTTT
CASSLGGTANEKLFF
>.|TRBJ1-5|TRBV19|.
TGTGCCAGTAGCCAGGGATCCGGTCAGCCCCAGCATTTT
CASSQGSGQPQHF
>.|TRBJ2-1|TRBV11-3|TRBD2
TGTGCCAGCAGCTTAGATGGGACTAGCGGGAGGGCGAATGAGCAGTTCTTC
CASSLDGTSGRANEQFF
>.|TRBJ1-2|TRBV10-1|TRBD1
TGCGCCAGCCCCACAGGGGGCTATGGCTACACCTTC
CASPTGGYGYTF
>.|TRBJ1-1|TRBV6-5|.
TGTGCCAGCAGTTACTCCGTCGGGATGGCCACTGAAGCTTTCTTT
CASSYSVGMATEAFF
>.|TRBJ1-4|TRBV6-5|TRBD1
TGTGCCAGCAGTTTAACCGGGACAGTCAATGAAAAACTGTTTTTT
CASSLTGTVNEKLFF
>.|TRBJ2-7|TRBV6-2/TRBV6-3|TRBD1
TGTGCCAGCAGTTACATCGGGACAGGGAAGCAGTACTTC
CASSYIGTGKQYF
>once|TRBJ1-5|TRBV3-1/TRBV3-2|.
TGTGCCAGCAGCCCCTCTTTGTGGACACGCAATCAGCCCCAGCATTTT
CASSPSLWTRNQPQHF
>.|TRBJ1-2|TRBV5-1|.
TGCGCCAGCAGCTTGGGAGACAGAGGAGGCTACACCTTC
CASSLGDRGGYTF
>.|TRBJ2-2|TRBV5-1|TRBD1
TGCGCCAGCAGCCACGCACAGGGGGCTAACACCGGGGAGCTGTTTTTT
CASSHAQGANTGELFF
>.|TRBJ2-1|TRBV5-6|TRBD2
TGTGCCAGCAGCTTGGCGGCTAGCGGGAGGGCACGGGATGAGCAGTTCTTC
CASSLAASGRARDEQFF
>.|TRBJ1-1|TRBV2|TRBD1
TGTGCCAGCAGGTCCCGGGACAGAGTGAACACTGAAGCTTTCTTT
CASRSRDRVNTEAFF
>.|TRBJ1-2|TRBV19|TRBD1
TGTGCCAGTAGTGCTGACAGGGATGATGGCTACACCTTC
CASSADRDDGYTF
>.|TRBJ2-7|TRBV5-8|TRBD1
TGTGCCAGCAACCTGGACAGGGTGAGGAACGAGCAGTACTTC
CASNLDRVRNEQYF
>.|TRBJ1-2|TRBV24-1|.
TGTGCCACCAGCGCCGGGGGAGAATATGGCTACACCTTC
CATSAGGEYGYTF
>few|TRBJ2-7|TRBV6-5|TRBD1
TGTGCCAGCAGTTGGGACAGGGGCTACGAGCAGTACTTC
CASSWDRGYEQYF
>.|TRBJ2-7|TRBV5-1|.
TGCGCCAGCAGCTTAGCGTCAATTACTACGCAGGAGCAGTACTTC
CASSLASITTQEQYF